Reported below is one T cell receptor (beta chain). Antigen: not known. CDR3 length: 16 residues. V shed 5 bases, J shed 4 bases, and the junction held 11 bases outside the gene matches. Germline-derived CDR1 and CDR2 are SGHVS and FQNEAQ. PCR employed 60 Vbeta and 13 Jbeta primers. The data were produced by immunoSEQ multiplex PCR, yet TCRdb's version contains in-frame clones alone and is incomplete. The sample yields around 94,000 clones, 77% seen once. The source of the sample is a study of cytomegalovirus exposure and HLA in healthy donors. Study summary: Earlier findings included approximately 120 million unique TCR beta sequences obtained from 150 million to 200 million T cells.

Healthy bone marrow donors made up the cohort. Study-wide points: Later on, a genetic analysis was performed. It linked a missense variant in DCLRE1C with V- and J-gene trimming of TCR beta. By HLA locus, TCR association rates varied in a later analysis, with DRB1 showing the most and HLA-C the fewest.

The receptor's source is a male donor in good health and CMV-seropositive. This sequence joins TRBV7-8 and TRBJ1-3; TRBD1 matches at 7 bases. Sequencing was done on a sample of PBMCs. The CDR3 sequence is CASSLSGTDYGNTIYF. Here the CDR3 DNA reads TGTGCCAGCAGCCTCTCGGGGACAGACTACGGAAACACCATATATTTT.